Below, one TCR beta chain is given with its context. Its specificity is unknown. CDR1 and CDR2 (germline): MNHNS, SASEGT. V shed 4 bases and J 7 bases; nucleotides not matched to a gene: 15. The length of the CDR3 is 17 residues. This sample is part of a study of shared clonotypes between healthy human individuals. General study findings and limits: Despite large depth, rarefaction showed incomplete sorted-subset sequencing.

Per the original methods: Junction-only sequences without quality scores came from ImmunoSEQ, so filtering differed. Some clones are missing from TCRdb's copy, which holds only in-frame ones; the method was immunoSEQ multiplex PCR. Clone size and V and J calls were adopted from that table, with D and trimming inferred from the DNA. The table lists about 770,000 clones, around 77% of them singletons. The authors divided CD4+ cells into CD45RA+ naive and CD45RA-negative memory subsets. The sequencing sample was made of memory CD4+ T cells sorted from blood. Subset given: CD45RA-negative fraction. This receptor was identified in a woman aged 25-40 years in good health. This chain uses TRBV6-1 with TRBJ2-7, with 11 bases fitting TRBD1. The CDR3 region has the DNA TGTGCCAGCAGTGTATTATCCTCCGGGACAGGGGGATATGAGCAGTACTTC. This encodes CASSVLSSGTGGYEQYF.